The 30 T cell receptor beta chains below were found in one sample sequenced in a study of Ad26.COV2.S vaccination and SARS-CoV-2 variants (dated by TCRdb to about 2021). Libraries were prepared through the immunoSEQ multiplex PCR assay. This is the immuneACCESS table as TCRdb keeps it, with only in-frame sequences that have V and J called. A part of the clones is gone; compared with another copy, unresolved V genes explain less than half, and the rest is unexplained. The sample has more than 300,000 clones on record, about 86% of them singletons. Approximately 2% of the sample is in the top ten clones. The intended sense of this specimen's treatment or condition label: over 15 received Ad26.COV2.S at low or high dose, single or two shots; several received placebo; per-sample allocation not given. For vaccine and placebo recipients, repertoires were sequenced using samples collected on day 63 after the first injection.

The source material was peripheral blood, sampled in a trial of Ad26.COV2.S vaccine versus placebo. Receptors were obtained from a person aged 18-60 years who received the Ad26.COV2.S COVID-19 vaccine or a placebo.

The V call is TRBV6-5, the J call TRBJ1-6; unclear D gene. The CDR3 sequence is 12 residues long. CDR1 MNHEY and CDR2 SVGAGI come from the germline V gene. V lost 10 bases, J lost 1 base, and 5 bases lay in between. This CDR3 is CATRSYNSPLHF. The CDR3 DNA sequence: TGTGCCACCCGATCCTATAATTCACCCCTCCACTTT.

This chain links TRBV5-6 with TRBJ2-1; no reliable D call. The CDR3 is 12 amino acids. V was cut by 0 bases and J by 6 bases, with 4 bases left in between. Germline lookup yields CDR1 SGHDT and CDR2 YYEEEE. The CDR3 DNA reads TGTGCCAGCAGCTTGGGCACCAATGAGCAGTTCTTC. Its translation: CASSLGTNEQFF.

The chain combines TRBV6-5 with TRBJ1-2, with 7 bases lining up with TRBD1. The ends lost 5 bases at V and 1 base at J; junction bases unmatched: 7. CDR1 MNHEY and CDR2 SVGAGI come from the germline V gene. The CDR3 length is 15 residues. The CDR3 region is CASSRQGYYNYGYTF. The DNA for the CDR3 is TGTGCCAGCAGTCGACAGGGCTATTATAACTATGGCTACACCTTC.

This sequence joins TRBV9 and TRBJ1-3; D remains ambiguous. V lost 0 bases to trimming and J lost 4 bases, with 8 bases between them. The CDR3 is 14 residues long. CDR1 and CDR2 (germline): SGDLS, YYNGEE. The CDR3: CASSVGLGGNTIYF. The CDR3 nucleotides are TGTGCCAGCAGCGTAGGTCTCGGGGGAAACACCATATATTTT. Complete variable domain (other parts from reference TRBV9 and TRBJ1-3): DSGVTQTPKHLITATGQRVTLRCSPRSGDLSVYWYQQSLDQGLQFLIQYYNGEERAKGNILERFSAQQFPDLHSELNLSSLELGDSALYFCASSVGLGGNTIYFGEGSWLTVV.

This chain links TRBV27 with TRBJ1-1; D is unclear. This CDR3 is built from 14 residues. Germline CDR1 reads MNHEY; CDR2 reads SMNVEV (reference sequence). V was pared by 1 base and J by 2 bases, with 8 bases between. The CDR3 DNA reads TGTGCCAGCAGTTTATATAGGGCAAACACTGAAGCTTTCTTT. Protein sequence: CASSLYRANTEAFF.

CDR3 residues: CASSLRTGGANYGYTF. The CDR3 coding sequence is TGTGCCAGCAGCCTTCGGACAGGGGGCGCGAACTATGGCTACACCTTC. The genes are TRBV3-1 (or the pseudogene TRBV3-2) and TRBJ1-2; 11 bases agree with TRBD1. The CDR3 is made up of 16 amino acids. Per germline, CDR1 LGHDT and CDR2 YNNKEL (reference sequence). V trimming: 4 bases; J trimming: 2 bases; junction bases outside the gene matches: 6.

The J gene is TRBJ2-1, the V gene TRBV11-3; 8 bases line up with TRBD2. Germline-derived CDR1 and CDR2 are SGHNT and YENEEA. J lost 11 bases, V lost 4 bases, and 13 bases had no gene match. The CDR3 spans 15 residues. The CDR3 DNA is TGTGCCAGCAGCTCGGGTCTTAGCGGGGTAATAAAGCAGTTCTTC. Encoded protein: CASSSGLSGVIKQFF.

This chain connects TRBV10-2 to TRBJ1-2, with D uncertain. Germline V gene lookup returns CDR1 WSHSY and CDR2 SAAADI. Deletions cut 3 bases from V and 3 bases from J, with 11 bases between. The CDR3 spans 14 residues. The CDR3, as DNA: TGCGCCAGCAGTGAAGGGTTTGATTACTATGGCTACACCTTC. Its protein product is CASSEGFDYYGYTF.

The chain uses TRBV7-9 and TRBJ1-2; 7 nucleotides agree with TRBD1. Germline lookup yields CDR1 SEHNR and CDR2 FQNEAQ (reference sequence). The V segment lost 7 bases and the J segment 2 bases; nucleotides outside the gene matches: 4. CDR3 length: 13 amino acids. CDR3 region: CASNHRGNYGYTF. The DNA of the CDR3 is TGTGCCAGCAACCACAGGGGAAACTATGGCTACACCTTC. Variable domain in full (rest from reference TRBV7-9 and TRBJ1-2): DTGVSQNPRHKITKRGQNVTFRCDPISEHNRLYWYRQTLGQGPEFLTYFQNEAQLEKSRLLSDRFSAERPKGSFSTLEIQRTEQGDSAMYLCASNHRGNYGYTFGSGTRLTVV.

The CDR3 nucleotides read TGTGCCAGTAGGTCAGGGAACTATGGCTACACCTTC. Its protein product is CASRSGNYGYTF. The rearrangement joins TRBV19 to TRBJ1-2, with D possibly TRBD1 on 5 matching bases. Trimming left V 6 bases short and J 2 bases short, with 7 bases between. The CDR3 length is 12 residues. Germline CDR1 is LNHDA and CDR2 is SQIVND (reference sequence).

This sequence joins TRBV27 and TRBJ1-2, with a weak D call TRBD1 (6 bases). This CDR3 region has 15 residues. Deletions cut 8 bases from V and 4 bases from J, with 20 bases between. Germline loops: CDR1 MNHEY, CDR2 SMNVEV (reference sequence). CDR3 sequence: CASGSRQADFYGYTF. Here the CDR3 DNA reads TGTGCCAGCGGATCCCGACAGGCGGATTTCTATGGCTACACCTTC.

CDR3 residues: CASSQGRGGPYNEQFF. Written as DNA, the CDR3 is TGTGCCAGCAGCCAAGGGCGGGGGGGACCCTACAATGAGCAGTTCTTC. The chain employs TRBV3-1 (or the pseudogene TRBV3-2) and TRBJ2-1; 9 nucleotides match TRBD2. From germline, CDR1 is LGHDT and CDR2 YNNKEL (reference sequence). With V trimmed by 1 base and J by 2 bases, 3 bases remained unmatched. CDR3 length: 16 residues.

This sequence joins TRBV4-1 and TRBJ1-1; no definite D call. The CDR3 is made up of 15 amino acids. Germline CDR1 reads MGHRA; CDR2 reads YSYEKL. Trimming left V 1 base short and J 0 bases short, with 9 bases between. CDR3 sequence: CASSQVFGMNTEAFF. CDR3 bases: TGCGCCAGCAGCCAAGTGTTCGGTATGAACACTGAAGCTTTCTTT.

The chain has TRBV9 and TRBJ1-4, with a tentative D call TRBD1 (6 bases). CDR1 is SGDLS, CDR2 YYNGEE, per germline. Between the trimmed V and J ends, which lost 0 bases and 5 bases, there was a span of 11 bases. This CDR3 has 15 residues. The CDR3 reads CASSVGQGWNEKLFF. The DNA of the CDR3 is TGTGCCAGCAGCGTAGGTCAGGGGTGGAATGAAAAACTGTTTTTT.

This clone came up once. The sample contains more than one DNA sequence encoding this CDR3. CDR3 amino acids: CASSQGGEAFF. Written as DNA, the CDR3 is TGTGCCAGCAGCCAAGGGGGTGAAGCTTTCTTT. The chain is built from TRBV14 and TRBJ1-1, with D hard to call. The V gene lost 1 base and the J gene lost 7 bases, with 4 bases spanning the gap. The CDR3 length is 11 residues. The germline V gene has CDR1 SGHDN and CDR2 FVKESK. Together with reference TRBV14 and TRBJ1-1, the CDR3 gives the full variable domain: EAGVTQFPSHSVIEKGQTVTLRCDPISGHDNLYWYRRVMGKEIKFLLHFVKESKQDESGMPNNRFLAERTGGTYSTLKVQPAELEDSGVYFCASSQGGEAFFGQGTRLTVV.

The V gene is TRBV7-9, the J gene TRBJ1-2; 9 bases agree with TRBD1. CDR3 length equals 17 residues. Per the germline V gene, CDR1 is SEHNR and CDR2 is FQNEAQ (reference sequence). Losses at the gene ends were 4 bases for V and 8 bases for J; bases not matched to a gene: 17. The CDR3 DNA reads TGTGCCAGCAGCTACACTCAGGATGGGACAGGGCTGGGGGGCTACACCTTC. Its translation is CASSYTQDGTGLGGYTF.

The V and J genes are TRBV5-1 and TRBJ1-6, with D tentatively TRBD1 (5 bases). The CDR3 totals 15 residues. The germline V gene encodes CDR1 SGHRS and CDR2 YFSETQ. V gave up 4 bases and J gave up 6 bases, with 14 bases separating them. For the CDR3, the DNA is TGCGCCAGCAGCCATGTCCGGGGCAGTAATTCACCCCTCCACTTT. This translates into CASSHVRGSNSPLHF.

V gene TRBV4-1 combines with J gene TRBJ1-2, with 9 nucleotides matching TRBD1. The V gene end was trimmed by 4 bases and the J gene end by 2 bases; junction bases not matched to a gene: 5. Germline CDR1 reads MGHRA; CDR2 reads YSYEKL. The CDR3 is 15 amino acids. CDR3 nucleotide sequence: TGCGCCAGCAGCCCAGACGGACAGGGGAACTATGGCTACACCTTC. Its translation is CASSPDGQGNYGYTF.

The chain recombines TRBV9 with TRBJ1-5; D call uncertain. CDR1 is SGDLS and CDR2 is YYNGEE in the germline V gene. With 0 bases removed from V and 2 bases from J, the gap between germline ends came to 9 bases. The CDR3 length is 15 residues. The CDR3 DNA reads TGTGCCAGCAGCGTAGCTGGGGTCGGCAATCAGCCCCAGCATTTT. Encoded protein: CASSVAGVGNQPQHF.

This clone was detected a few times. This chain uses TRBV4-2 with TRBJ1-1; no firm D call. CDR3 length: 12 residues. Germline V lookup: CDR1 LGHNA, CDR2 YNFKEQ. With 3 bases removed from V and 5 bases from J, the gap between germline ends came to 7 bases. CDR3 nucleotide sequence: TGTGCCAGCAGCCACCCGGGGACTGAAGCTTTCTTT. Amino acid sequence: CASSHPGTEAFF.

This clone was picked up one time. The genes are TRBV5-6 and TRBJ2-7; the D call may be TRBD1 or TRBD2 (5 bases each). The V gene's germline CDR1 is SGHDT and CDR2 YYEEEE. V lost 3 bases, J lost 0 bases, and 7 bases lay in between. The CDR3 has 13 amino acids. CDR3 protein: CASSSGTSYEQYF. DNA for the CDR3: TGTGCCAGCAGCTCCGGGACCTCCTACGAGCAGTACTTC.

The CDR3 bases are TGTGCCAGCAGCGGGGGACAGGGGCAGAAAGGAAACACCATATATTTT. This codes for CASSGGQGQKGNTIYF. This rearrangement joins TRBV9 to TRBJ1-3, with TRBD1 identical over 10 bases. J lost 4 bases, V lost 3 bases, and 7 bases had no gene match. The CDR3 covers 16 residues. Germline V CDR1 and CDR2: SGDLS, YYNGEE.

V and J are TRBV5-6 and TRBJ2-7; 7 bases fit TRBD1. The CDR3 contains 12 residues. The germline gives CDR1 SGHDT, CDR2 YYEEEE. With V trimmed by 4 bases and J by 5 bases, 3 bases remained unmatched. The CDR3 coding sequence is TGTGCCAGCAGCCCGGGACAGAACGAGCAGTACTTC. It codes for CASSPGQNEQYF. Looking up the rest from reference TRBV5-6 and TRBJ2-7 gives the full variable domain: DAGVTQSPTHLIKTRGQQVTLRCSPKSGHDTVSWYQQALGQGPQFIFQYYEEEERQRGNFPDRFSGHQFPNYSSELNVNALLLGDSALYLCASSPGQNEQYFGPGTRLTVT.

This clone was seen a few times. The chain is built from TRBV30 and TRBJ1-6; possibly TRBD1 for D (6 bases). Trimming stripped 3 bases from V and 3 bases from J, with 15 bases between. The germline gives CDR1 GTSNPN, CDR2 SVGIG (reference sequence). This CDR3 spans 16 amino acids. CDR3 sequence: CAWSNREIGYNSPLHF. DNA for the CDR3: TGTGCCTGGAGCAACAGGGAAATCGGCTATAATTCACCCCTCCACTTT.

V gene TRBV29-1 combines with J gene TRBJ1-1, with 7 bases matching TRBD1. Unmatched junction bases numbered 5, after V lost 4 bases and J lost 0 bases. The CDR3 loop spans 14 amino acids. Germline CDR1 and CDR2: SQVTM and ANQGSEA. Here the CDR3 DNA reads TGCAGCGTTGTTCAGGGACAGTTGAACACTGAAGCTTTCTTT. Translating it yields CSVVQGQLNTEAFF. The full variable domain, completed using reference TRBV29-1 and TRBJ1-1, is SAVISQKPSRDICQRGTSLTIQCQVDSQVTMMFWYRQQPGQSLTLIATANQGSEATYESGFVIDKFPISRPNLTFSTLTVSNMSPEDSSIYLCSVVQGQLNTEAFFGQGTRLTVV.

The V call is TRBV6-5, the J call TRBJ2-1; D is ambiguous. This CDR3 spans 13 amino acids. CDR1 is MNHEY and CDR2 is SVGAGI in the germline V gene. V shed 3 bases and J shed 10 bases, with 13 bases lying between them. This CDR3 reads CASSYSFELEQFF. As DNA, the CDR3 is TGTGCCAGCAGTTATAGCTTCGAGTTAGAGCAGTTCTTC.

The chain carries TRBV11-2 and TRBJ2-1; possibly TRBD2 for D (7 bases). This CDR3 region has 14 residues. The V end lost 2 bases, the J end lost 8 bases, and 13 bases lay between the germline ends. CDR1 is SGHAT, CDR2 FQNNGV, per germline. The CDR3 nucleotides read TGTGCCAGCAGCTTATCGGGGGGCAAAGATGAGCAGTTCTTC. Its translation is CASSLSGGKDEQFF.

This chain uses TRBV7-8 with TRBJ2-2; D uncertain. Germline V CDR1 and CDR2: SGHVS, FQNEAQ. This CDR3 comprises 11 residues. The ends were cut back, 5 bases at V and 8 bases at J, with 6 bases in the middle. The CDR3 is CASSPQGELFF. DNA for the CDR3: TGTGCCAGCAGCCCACAGGGGGAGCTGTTTTTT.

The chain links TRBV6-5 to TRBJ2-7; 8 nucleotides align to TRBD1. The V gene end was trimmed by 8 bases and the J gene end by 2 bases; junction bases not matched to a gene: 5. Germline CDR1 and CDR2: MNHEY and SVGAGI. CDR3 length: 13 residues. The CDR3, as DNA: TGTGCCAGCTTGGACAGGGCGACCTACGAGCAGTACTTC. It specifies CASLDRATYEQYF.

The CDR3 region is CAWSSGTQRKETQYF. In DNA, the CDR3 is TGTGCCTGGAGCAGCGGGACCCAGCGAAAAGAGACCCAGTACTTC. The V and J genes are TRBV30 and TRBJ2-5, with 7 bases that match TRBD2. The CDR3 consists of 15 residues. Germline V lookup: CDR1 GTSNPN, CDR2 SVGIG (reference sequence). The J segment lost 3 bases and the V segment lost 3 bases, leaving 10 bases of the junction unmatched.